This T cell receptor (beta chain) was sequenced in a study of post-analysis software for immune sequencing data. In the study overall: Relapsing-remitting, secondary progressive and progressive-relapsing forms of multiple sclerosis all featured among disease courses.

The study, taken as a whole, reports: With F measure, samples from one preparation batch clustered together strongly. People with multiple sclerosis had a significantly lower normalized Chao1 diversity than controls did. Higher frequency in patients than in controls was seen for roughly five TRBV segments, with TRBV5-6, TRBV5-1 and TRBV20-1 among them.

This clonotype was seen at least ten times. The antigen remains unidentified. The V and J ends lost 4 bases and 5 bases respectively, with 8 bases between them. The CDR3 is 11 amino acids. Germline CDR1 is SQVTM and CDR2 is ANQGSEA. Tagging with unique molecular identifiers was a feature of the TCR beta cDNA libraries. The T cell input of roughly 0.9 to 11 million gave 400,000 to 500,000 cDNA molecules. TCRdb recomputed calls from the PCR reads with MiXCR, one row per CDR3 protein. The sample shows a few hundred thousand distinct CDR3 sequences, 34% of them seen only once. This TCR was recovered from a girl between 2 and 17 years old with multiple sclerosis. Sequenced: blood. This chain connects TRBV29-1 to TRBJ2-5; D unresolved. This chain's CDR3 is CSVGVIETQYF. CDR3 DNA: TGCAGCGTTGGGGTGATCGAGACCCAGTACTTC.